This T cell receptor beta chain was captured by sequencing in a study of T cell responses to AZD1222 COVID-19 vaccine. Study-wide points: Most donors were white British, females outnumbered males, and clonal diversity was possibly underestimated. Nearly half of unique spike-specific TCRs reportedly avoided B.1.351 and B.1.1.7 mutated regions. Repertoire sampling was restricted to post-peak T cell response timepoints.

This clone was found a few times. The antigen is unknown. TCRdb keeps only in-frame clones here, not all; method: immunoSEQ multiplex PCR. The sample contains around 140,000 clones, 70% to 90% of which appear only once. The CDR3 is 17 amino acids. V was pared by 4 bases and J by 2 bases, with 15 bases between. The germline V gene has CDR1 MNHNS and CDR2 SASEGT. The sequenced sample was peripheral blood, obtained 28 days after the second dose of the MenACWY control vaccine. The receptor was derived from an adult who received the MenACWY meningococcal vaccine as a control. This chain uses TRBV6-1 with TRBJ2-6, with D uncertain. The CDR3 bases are TGTGCCAGCAGTGCCCAACCTTTCGAGGCTGGGGCCAACGTCCTGACTTTC. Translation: CASSAQPFEAGANVLTF.